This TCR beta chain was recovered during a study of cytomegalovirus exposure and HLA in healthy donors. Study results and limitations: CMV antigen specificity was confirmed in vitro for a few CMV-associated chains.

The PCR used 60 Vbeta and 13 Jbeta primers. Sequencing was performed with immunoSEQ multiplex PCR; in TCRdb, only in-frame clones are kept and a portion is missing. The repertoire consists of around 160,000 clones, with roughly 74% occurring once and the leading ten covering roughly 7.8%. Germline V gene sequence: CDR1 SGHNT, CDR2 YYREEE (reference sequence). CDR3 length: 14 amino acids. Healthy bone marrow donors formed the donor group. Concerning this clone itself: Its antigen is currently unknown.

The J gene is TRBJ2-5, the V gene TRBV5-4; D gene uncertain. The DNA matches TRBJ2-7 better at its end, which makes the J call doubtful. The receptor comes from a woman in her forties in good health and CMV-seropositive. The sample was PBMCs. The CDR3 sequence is CASSATASSYEQYF. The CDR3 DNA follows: TGTGCCAGCAGCGCTACCGCGAGCTCCTACGAGCAGTACTTC.